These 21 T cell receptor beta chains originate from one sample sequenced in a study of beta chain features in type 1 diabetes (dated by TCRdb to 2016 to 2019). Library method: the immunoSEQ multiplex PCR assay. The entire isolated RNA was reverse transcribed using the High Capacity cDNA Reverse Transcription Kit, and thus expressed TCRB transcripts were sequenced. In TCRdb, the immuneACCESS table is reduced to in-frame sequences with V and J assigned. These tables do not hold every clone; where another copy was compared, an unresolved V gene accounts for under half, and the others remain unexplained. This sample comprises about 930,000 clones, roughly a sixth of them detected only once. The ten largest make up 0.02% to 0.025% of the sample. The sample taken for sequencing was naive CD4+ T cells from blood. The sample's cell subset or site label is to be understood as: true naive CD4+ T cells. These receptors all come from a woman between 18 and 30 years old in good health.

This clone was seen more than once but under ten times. The CDR3 protein is CASSQAGTSVYEQYF. Here the CDR3 DNA reads TGTGCCAGCAGCCAAGCGGGGACTAGCGTTTACGAGCAGTACTTC. This chain connects TRBV14 to TRBJ2-7, with 10 bases lining up with TRBD2. Germline V lookup: CDR1 SGHDN, CDR2 FVKESK. The CDR3 contains 15 residues. After removal of 1 base from V and 4 bases from J, the junction contained 4 bases not matched to a gene.

CDR3 amino acids: CASSLGQNNEKLFF. The DNA for the CDR3 is TGTGCCAGCTCATTGGGACAGAATAATGAAAAACTGTTTTTT. The chain recombines TRBV18 with TRBJ1-4; 7 bases line up with TRBD1. J was trimmed by 4 bases and V by 5 bases; bases with no gene match: 4. The CDR3 has 14 amino acids. Per the germline V gene, CDR1 is KGHSH and CDR2 is LQKENI.

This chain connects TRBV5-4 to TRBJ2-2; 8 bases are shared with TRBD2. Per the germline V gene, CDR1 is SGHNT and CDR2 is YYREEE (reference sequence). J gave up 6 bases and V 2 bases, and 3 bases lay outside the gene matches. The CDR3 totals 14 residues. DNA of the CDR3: TGTGCCAGCAGCTTCGGGACTAGAGCCGGGGAGCTGTTTTTT. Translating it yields CASSFGTRAGELFF.

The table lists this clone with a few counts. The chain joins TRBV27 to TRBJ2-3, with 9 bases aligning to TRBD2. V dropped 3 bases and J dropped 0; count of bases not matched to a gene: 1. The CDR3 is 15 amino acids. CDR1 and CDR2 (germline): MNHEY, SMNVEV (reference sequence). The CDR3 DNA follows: TGTGCCAGCAGTTTGACTAGCGGAAGCACAGATACGCAGTATTTT. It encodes CASSLTSGSTDTQYF.

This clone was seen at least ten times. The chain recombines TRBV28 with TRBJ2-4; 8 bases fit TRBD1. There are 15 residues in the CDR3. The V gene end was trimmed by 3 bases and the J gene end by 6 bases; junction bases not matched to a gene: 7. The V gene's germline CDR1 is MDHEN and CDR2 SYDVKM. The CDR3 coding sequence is TGTGCCAGCAGTTTGGCAGGGGGCCGAGTAAACATTCAGTACTTC. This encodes CASSLAGGRVNIQYF.

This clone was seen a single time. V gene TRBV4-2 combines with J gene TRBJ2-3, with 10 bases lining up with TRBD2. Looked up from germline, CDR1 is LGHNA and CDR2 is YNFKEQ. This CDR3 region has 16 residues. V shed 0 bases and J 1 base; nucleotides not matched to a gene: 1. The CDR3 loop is CASSQDSGRRTDTQYF. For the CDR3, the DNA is TGTGCCAGCAGCCAAGATAGCGGGAGGCGCACAGATACGCAGTATTTT.

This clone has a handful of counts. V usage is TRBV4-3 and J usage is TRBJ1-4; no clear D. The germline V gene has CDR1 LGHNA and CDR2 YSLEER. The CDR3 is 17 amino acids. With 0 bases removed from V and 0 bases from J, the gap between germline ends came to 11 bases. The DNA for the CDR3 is TGCGCCAGCAGCCAAGACCTTATAACCCCAACTAATGAAAAACTGTTTTTT. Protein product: CASSQDLITPTNEKLFF.

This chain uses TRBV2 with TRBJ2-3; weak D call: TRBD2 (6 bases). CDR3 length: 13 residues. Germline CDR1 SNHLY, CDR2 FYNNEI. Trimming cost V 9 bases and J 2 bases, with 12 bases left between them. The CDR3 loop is CASTRDSTDTQYF. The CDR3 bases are TGTGCCAGTACCCGGGACTCCACAGATACGCAGTATTTT.

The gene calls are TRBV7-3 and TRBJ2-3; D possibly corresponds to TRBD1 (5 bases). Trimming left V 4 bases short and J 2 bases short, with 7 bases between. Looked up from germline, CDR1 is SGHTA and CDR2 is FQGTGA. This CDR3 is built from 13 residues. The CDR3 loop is CASSSRVTDTQYF. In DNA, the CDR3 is TGTGCCAGCAGCTCCAGGGTCACAGATACGCAGTATTTT.

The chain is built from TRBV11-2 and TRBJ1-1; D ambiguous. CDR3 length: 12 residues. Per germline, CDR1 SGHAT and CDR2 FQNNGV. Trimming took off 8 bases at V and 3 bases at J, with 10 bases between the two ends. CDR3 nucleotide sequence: TGTGCCAGCCTTTCGAGCGACACTGAAGCTTTCTTT. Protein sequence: CASLSSDTEAFF.

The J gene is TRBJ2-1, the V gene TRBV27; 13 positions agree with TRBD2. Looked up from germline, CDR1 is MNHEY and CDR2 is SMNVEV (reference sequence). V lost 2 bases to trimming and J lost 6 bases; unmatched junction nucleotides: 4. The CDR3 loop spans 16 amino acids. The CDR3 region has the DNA TGTGCCAGCAGTTTAATTGGACTAGCGGGGGTCAATGAGCAGTTCTTC. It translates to CASSLIGLAGVNEQFF.

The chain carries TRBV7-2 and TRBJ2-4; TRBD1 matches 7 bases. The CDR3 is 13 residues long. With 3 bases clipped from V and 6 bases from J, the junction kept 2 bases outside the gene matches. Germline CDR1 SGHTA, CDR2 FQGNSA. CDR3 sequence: CASSLGQRNIQYF. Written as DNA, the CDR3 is TGTGCCAGCAGCTTGGGACAGAGAAACATTCAGTACTTC.

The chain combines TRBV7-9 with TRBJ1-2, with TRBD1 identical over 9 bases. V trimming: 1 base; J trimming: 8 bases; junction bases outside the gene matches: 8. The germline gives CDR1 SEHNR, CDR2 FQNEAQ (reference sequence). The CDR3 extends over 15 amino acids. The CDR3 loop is CASSLESGQGSGYTF. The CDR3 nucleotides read TGTGCCAGCAGCTTAGAGTCAGGACAGGGGTCCGGCTACACCTTC.

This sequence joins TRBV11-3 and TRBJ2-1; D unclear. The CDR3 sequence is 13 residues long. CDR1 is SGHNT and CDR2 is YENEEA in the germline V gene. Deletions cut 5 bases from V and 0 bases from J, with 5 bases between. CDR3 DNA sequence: TGTGCCAGCAGCATAAACTCCTACAATGAGCAGTTCTTC. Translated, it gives CASSINSYNEQFF.

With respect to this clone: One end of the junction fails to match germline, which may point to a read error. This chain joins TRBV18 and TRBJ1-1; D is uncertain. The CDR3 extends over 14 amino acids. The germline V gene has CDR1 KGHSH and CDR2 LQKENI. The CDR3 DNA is TGTGCCAGTTCACCCCAGAGGGAGAACACTGAAGCTTTCTTT. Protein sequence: CASSPQRENTEAFF.

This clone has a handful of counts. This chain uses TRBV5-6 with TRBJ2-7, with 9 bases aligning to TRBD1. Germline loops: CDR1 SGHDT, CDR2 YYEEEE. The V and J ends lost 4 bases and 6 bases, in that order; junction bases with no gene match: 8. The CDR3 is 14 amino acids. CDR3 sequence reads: CASSKRTGVLEQYF. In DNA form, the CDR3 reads TGTGCCAGCAGCAAGCGGACAGGGGTCCTCGAGCAGTACTTC. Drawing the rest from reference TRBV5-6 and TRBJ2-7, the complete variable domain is DAGVTQSPTHLIKTRGQQVTLRCSPKSGHDTVSWYQQALGQGPQFIFQYYEEEERQRGNFPDRFSGHQFPNYSSELNVNALLLGDSALYLCASSKRTGVLEQYFGPGTRLTVT.

CDR3 nucleotide sequence: TGCAGCGTTCGGCCTGTTTCCGGGGCCAACGTCCTGACTTTC. This codes for CSVRPVSGANVLTF. The chain employs TRBV29-1 and TRBJ2-6; D is undetermined. Germline loops: CDR1 SQVTM, CDR2 ANQGSEA. V was cut by 5 bases and J by 4 bases, with 12 bases left in between. CDR3 length: 14 residues.

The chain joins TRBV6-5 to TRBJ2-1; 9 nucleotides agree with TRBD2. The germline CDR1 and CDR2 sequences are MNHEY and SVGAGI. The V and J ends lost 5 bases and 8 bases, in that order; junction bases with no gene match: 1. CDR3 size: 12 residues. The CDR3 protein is CASSLAGYEQFF. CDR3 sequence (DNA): TGTGCCAGCAGTCTAGCGGGATATGAGCAGTTCTTC.

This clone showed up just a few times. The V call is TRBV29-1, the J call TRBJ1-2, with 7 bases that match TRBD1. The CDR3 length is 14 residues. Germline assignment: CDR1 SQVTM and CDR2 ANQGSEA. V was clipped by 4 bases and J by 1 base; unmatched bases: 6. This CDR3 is CSVGGQWSNYGYTF. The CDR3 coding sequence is TGCAGCGTTGGGGGACAGTGGAGTAACTATGGCTACACCTTC.

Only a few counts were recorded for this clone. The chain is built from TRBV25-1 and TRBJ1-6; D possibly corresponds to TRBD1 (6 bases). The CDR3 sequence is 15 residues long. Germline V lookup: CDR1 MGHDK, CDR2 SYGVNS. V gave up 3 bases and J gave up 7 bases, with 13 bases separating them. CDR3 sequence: CASSDSQGVNSPLHF. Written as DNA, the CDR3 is TGTGCCAGCAGTGACTCACAGGGAGTAAATTCACCCCTCCACTTT.

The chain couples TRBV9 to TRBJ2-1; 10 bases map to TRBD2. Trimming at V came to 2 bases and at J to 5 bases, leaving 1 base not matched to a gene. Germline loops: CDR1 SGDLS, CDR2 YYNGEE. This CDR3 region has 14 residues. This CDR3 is CASSVTSGDNEQFF. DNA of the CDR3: TGTGCCAGCAGCGTTACTAGCGGGGACAATGAGCAGTTCTTC.